These 20 T cell receptor beta chains share one sample of origin, sequenced in a study of shared clonotypes between healthy human individuals. Generated by immunoSEQ multiplex PCR, the TCRdb table keeps only in-frame clones and is missing some. The sample has 2 million to 2.5 million clones; under 97% are singletons. Material for sequencing was naive CD4+ T cells sorted from blood. As to subset: CD45RA+ positively selected. These receptors were obtained from a young man in good health.

V is TRBV5-4 and J is TRBJ2-1; possible D gene TRBD2, 5 bases. Germline V gives CDR1 SGHNT, CDR2 YYREEE (reference sequence). Between the trimmed V and J ends, which lost 0 bases and 10 bases, there was a span of 11 bases. The CDR3 covers 13 residues. Here the CDR3 reads CASSLGGPTEQFF. The DNA for the CDR3 is TGTGCCAGCAGCTTGGGCGGGCCCACCGAGCAGTTCTTC.

The genes are TRBV19 and TRBJ1-5; no clear D gene. The germline V and J ends were trimmed by 0 bases and 11 bases, with 11 bases remaining between them. Per germline, CDR1 LNHDA and CDR2 SQIVND (reference sequence). This CDR3 region has 13 residues. The CDR3 region has the DNA TGTGCCAGTAGTATAGATCCGGAAAGGGCCCAGCATTTT. Translation gives CASSIDPERAQHF. The full variable domain, rest sourced from reference TRBV19 and TRBJ1-5, is DGGITQSPKYLFRKEGQNVTLSCEQNLNHDAMYWYRQDPGQGLRLIYYSQIVNDFQKGDIAEGYSVSREKKESFPLTVTSAQKNPTAFYLCASSIDPERAQHFGDGTRLSIL.

J is TRBJ2-7 and V is TRBV10-3; 14 bases match TRBD2. From germline, CDR1 is ENHRY and CDR2 SYGVKD. V lost 6 bases, J lost 4 bases, and 8 bases stayed unmatched. The CDR3 has 16 amino acids. CDR3 region: CAISTPGTSGSYEQYF. CDR3 in DNA: TGTGCCATCAGCACCCCCGGGACTAGCGGGAGTTACGAGCAGTACTTC.

CDR3 region: CASRVQGREKLFF. CDR3 sequence (DNA): TGTGCCAGCAGAGTGCAGGGACGTGAAAAACTGTTTTTT. The chain combines TRBV6-6 with TRBJ1-4; perhaps TRBD1 as D (5 bases). Germline V CDR1 and CDR2: MNHNY, SVGAGI (reference sequence). The V gene lost 6 bases and the J gene lost 7 bases, with 12 bases spanning the gap. The CDR3 has 13 amino acids.

The chain links TRBV28 to TRBJ1-5; a weak D match, TRBD1 (5 bases). This CDR3 has 14 amino acids. The V end lost 3 bases, the J end lost 6 bases, and 12 bases lay between the germline ends. Germline V gene lookup returns CDR1 MDHEN and CDR2 SYDVKM. In DNA form, the CDR3 reads TGTGCCAGCAGTTTTTCAGGGAAAGCTCAGCCCCAGCATTTT. It codes for CASSFSGKAQPQHF. Full variable domain (rest looked up from reference TRBV28 and TRBJ1-5): DVKVTQSSRYLVKRTGEKVFLECVQDMDHENMFWYRQDPGLGLRLIYFSYDVKMKEKGDIPEGYSVSREKKERFSLILESASTNQTSMYLCASSFSGKAQPQHFGDGTRLSIL.

The rearrangement joins TRBV9 to TRBJ1-5; D gene uncertain. This CDR3 has 16 amino acids. Between the trimmed V and J ends, which lost 3 bases and 1 base, there was a span of 14 bases. Germline V gene lookup returns CDR1 SGDLS and CDR2 YYNGEE. As DNA, the CDR3 is TGTGCCAGCAGCGGAGGGCCGGGATTGAGCAATCAGCCCCAGCATTTT. Translation gives CASSGGPGLSNQPQHF. The full variable domain, completed using reference TRBV9 and TRBJ1-5, is DSGVTQTPKHLITATGQRVTLRCSPRSGDLSVYWYQQSLDQGLQFLIQYYNGEERAKGNILERFSAQQFPDLHSELNLSSLELGDSALYFCASSGGPGLSNQPQHFGDGTRLSIL.

A word on this clone: Other nucleotide sequences from this sample produce the same CDR3. V gene TRBV19 combines with J gene TRBJ2-7; no reliable D call. Trimming pared 3 bases from V and 3 bases from J, leaving 9 bases between. This CDR3 region has 13 residues. Germline CDR1 LNHDA, CDR2 SQIVND (reference sequence). This CDR3 is CASSIGWNYEQYF. DNA for the CDR3: TGTGCCAGTAGTATCGGGTGGAACTACGAGCAGTACTTC.

Of note for this clone: The same CDR3 is also encoded by other DNA sequences in this sample. The chain couples TRBV5-1 to TRBJ2-5; TRBD2 aligns across 7 bases. The V gene's germline CDR1 is SGHRS and CDR2 YFSETQ. Unmatched junction bases numbered 4, after V lost 0 bases and J lost 5 bases. The CDR3 totals 14 residues. CDR3 amino acids: CASSLAGGRETQYF. Here the CDR3 DNA reads TGCGCCAGCAGCTTGGCCGGGGGGAGGGAGACCCAGTACTTC.

The chain is built from TRBV5-6 and TRBJ2-3; the match to TRBD1 covers 8 bases. The CDR3 length is 15 residues. J gave up 2 bases and V 6 bases, and 8 bases lay outside the gene matches. Germline-derived CDR1 and CDR2 are SGHDT and YYEEEE. The CDR3 spells CASKGTGRNTDTQYF. CDR3 nucleotide sequence: TGTGCCAGCAAGGGGACAGGCCGGAACACAGATACGCAGTATTTT.

The chain employs TRBV10-1 and TRBJ2-7; no reliable D call. Trimming cost V 0 bases and J 2 bases, with 5 bases left between them. The CDR3 contains 13 residues. The V gene's germline CDR1 is WNHNN and CDR2 SYGVQD (reference sequence). CDR3 region: CASSESAAYEQYF. The DNA for the CDR3 is TGCGCCAGCAGTGAGTCGGCAGCCTACGAGCAGTACTTC.

V usage is TRBV19 and J usage is TRBJ2-7; TRBD1 agrees at 9 bases. V shed 5 bases, J shed 4 bases, and the junction held 9 bases outside the gene matches. The CDR3 totals 15 residues. Germline V gene data show CDR1 as LNHDA and CDR2 as SQIVND (reference sequence). The CDR3 here is CASSPAGTGRYEQYF. The CDR3 DNA reads as TGTGCCAGTAGTCCCGCGGGGACAGGGAGATACGAGCAGTACTTC.

The V gene is TRBV6-5, the J gene TRBJ1-3; D possibly corresponds to TRBD1 (6 bases). The V end was cut by 4 bases, the J end by 1 base, with 14 bases between. The CDR3 sequence is 16 residues long. Germline V gene data show CDR1 as MNHEY and CDR2 as SVGAGI. The CDR3 nucleotides are TGTGCCAGCAGTTCCTACTTTGGACAGTCTGGAAACACCATATATTTT. This translates into CASSSYFGQSGNTIYF.

This sequence joins TRBV11-2 and TRBJ2-7; a possible D gene is TRBD2 (5 bases). In germline, CDR1 is SGHAT, CDR2 FQNNGV. Between the trimmed V and J ends, which lost 0 bases and 3 bases, there was a span of 12 bases. There are 15 residues in the CDR3. The CDR3 coding sequence is TGTGCCAGCAGCTTAGATCTAGGAGGATTCTACGAGCAGTACTTC. This codes for CASSLDLGGFYEQYF.

The V and J genes are TRBV28 and TRBJ2-7; D assignment may be TRBD1 or TRBD2 (5 bases each). The germline CDR1 and CDR2 sequences are MDHEN and SYDVKM. CDR3 length equals 14 residues. Trimming pared 5 bases from V and 3 bases from J, leaving 14 bases between. This CDR3 is CASSDSWGYYEQYF. CDR3 DNA sequence: TGTGCCAGCAGTGACTCCTGGGGGTACTACGAGCAGTACTTC.

This chain links TRBV18 with TRBJ2-7; 12 positions agree with TRBD2. V shed 4 bases and J 6 bases; nucleotides not matched to a gene: 10. This CDR3 region has 16 residues. Germline CDR1 reads KGHSH; CDR2 reads LQKENI. CDR3 loop: CASSLQPGLAGGEQYF. CDR3 coding DNA: TGTGCCAGCTCACTTCAGCCGGGACTAGCGGGTGGCGAGCAGTACTTC.

This chain joins TRBV6-1 and TRBJ2-2, with D unresolved. The CDR3 runs 11 residues. From germline, CDR1 is MNHNS and CDR2 SASEGT. V dropped 6 bases and J dropped 5 bases, with 4 bases sitting between them. CDR3 DNA sequence: TGTGCCAGCAGGGAGACCGGGGAGCTGTTTTTT. Protein sequence: CASRETGELFF.

The genes are TRBV5-3 and TRBJ1-5, with TRBD1 matching over 10 bases. TRBV5-3 has ORF status, its function being uncertain. The CDR3 sequence is 17 residues long. Germline trimming cut 0 bases from V and 0 bases from J; bases unmatched to any gene: 3. The CDR3 bases are TGTGCCAGAAGCTTGGGGCGGACAGGGGGTAGCAATCAGCCCCAGCATTTT. Its protein is CARSLGRTGGSNQPQHF.

The chain employs TRBV2 and TRBJ1-2; no reliable D call. The CDR3 is 12 residues long. Germline V gene lookup returns CDR1 SNHLY and CDR2 FYNNEI. V was clipped by 6 bases and J by 8 bases, with 13 bases between them. The CDR3 DNA is TGTGCCAGCAGCGAGTGGAACCACGGCTACACCTTC. Translating it yields CASSEWNHGYTF.

This chain connects TRBV7-9 to TRBJ2-7, with a weak D call TRBD2 (5 bases). Germline V gives CDR1 SEHNR, CDR2 FQNEAQ (reference sequence). V was cut by 1 base and J by 1 base, with 8 bases left in between. The CDR3 spans 14 residues. The DNA of the CDR3 is TGTGCCAGCAGCTTAGAAGGACTTTCCTACGAGCAGTACTTC. Encoded protein: CASSLEGLSYEQYF. The entire variable domain, with the rest obtained from reference TRBV7-9 and TRBJ2-7, is as follows: DTGVSQNPRHKITKRGQNVTFRCDPISEHNRLYWYRQTLGQGPEFLTYFQNEAQLEKSRLLSDRFSAERPKGSFSTLEIQRTEQGDSAMYLCASSLEGLSYEQYFGPGTRLTVT.

The chain links TRBV6-1 to TRBJ2-3; 11 bases line up with TRBD1. From germline, CDR1 is MNHNS and CDR2 SASEGT. V was clipped by 8 bases and J by 4 bases; unmatched bases: 8. There are 15 residues in the CDR3. The CDR3 DNA is TGTGCCAGCTTTCACGGGACAGGGGGAGCAGATACGCAGTATTTT. Translation gives CASFHGTGGADTQYF.